These 12 T cell receptor beta chains share one sample of origin, sequenced in a study of T-cell reconstitution after alpha-beta-depleted transplantation in children. Unique molecular identifiers were used in preparing the TCRbeta library. Each CDR3 protein gets one entry after TCRdb re-called the PCR reads with MiXCR. Counted here are about 640,000 distinct CDR3 sequences, around a sixth occurring once; the ten biggest clones make up approximately 1%. The starting material was PBMCs from the stem cell graft donor, obtained from the stem cell graft. All receptors derive from a human donor who donated a stem cell graft to a child with acute myeloid leukemia.

Remarks on this clonotype: Just one base apart from a much larger clone, this may be a read error. The chain recombines TRBV12-3 or TRBV12-4 with TRBJ2-7; the D gene is possibly TRBD2 (6 bases). V lost 8 bases and J lost 3, with 20 bases in between. CDR3 length equals 15 residues. CDR3 in amino acids: CASGQRAGPNYEQYF. In nucleotides, the CDR3 is TGTGCCAGCGGTCAGCGGGCAGGACCAAACTACGAGCAGTACTTC.

This chain links TRBV4-3 with TRBJ2-7, with D tentatively TRBD1 (5 bases). V lost 0 bases, J lost 1 base, and 10 bases lay in between. The germline CDR1 and CDR2 sequences are LGHNA and YSLEER. The CDR3 totals 15 residues. CDR3 in amino acids: CASSQDGRGSYEQYF. CDR3 coding DNA: TGCGCCAGCAGCCAAGATGGAAGGGGATCCTACGAGCAGTACTTC.

This clonotype was seen many times. The V gene is TRBV29-1, the J gene TRBJ1-1, with no clear D. This CDR3 has 11 residues. The V gene lost 7 bases and the J gene lost 4 bases, with 10 bases spanning the gap. CDR1 is SQVTM and CDR2 is ANQGSEA in the germline V gene. CDR3 nucleotides: TGCAGCGGTGGGGTGGCCACTGAAGCTTTCTTT. Amino acid sequence: CSGGVATEAFF.

Turning to this clonotype: At one end the junction does not follow the germline gene, possibly because of a read error. The chain couples TRBV5-4 to TRBJ2-5; possible D gene TRBD1, 6 bases. Germline CDR1 is SGHNT and CDR2 is YYREEE (reference sequence). CDR3 length: 12 amino acids. CDR3 amino acids: CASSGTQESQYF. The CDR3 DNA reads TGTGCCAGCAGCGGGACACAAGAGAGCCAGTACTTC.

This sequence joins TRBV5-1 and TRBJ2-5; D may be TRBD2 (5 bases). With 2 bases removed from V and 4 bases from J, the gap between germline ends came to 15 bases. CDR3 length equals 15 residues. Germline CDR1 SGHRS, CDR2 YFSETQ. The CDR3 region has the DNA TGCGCCAGCAGCTTTGGTAGTGTCGCGGGAGAGACCCAGTACTTC. This encodes CASSFGSVAGETQYF.

This clonotype was detected many times. The rearrangement links TRBV24-1 to TRBJ2-1; tentative D call: TRBD2 (5 bases). Germline loops: CDR1 KGHDR, CDR2 SFDVKD. The CDR3 runs 13 residues. V gave up 7 bases and J gave up 8 bases, with 14 bases separating them. CDR3: CATSRAMEDEQFF. The CDR3 DNA reads TGTGCCACCAGCCGAGCAATGGAGGATGAGCAGTTCTTC.

This clonotype has a handful of counts. This sequence joins TRBV12-3 or TRBV12-4 and TRBJ2-1; 12 bases align to TRBD2. CDR3 length: 15 residues. After removal of 3 bases from V and 6 bases from J, the junction contained 3 bases not matched to a gene. The CDR3 loop reads CASSFGLAGSNEQFF. DNA of the CDR3: TGTGCCAGCAGTTTCGGACTAGCGGGGTCCAATGAGCAGTTCTTC.

This chain links TRBV20-1 with TRBJ2-3; a weak D match, TRBD2 (7 bases). The CDR3 sequence is 18 residues long. Germline values: CDR1 DFQATT, CDR2 SNEGSKA (reference sequence). The V end lost 3 bases, the J end lost 2 bases, and 24 bases lay between the germline ends. The CDR3 region has the DNA TGCAGTGCTAGGACCGAAATCTCGACGGGGGGCCCCACAGATACGCAGTATTTT. Protein: CSARTEISTGGPTDTQYF.

This chain links TRBV6-2 or TRBV6-3 with TRBJ2-5; no clear D gene. V was shortened by 0 bases and J by 5 bases, with 13 bases between the two germline ends. The CDR3 has 15 residues. Germline V lookup: CDR1 MNHEY, CDR2 SVGEGT. The CDR3 loop is CASSYSRLKRETQYF. In DNA, the CDR3 is TGTGCCAGCAGTTACTCTCGTCTTAAGAGGGAGACCCAGTACTTC.

The CDR3 spells CASRLIRHPTDTQYF. CDR3 nucleotide sequence: TGTGCCAGCAGGCTAATAAGACATCCCACAGATACGCAGTATTTT. V is TRBV28 and J is TRBJ2-3; D is uncertain. Germline-derived CDR1 and CDR2 are MDHEN and SYDVKM. Trimming shortened V by 6 bases and J by 2 bases, and 15 bases separated the two germline ends. The CDR3 is made up of 15 amino acids.

This chain links TRBV11-2 with TRBJ1-4, with 9 bases aligning to TRBD1. Trimming at V came to 1 base and at J to 10 bases, leaving 16 bases not matched to a gene. Germline V gives CDR1 SGHAT, CDR2 FQNNGV. The CDR3 sequence is 18 residues long. The CDR3: CASSLVHGAGTGSGKLFF. The CDR3 coding sequence is TGTGCCAGCAGCTTAGTCCACGGGGCGGGGACAGGGAGTGGAAAACTGTTTTTT.

This clonotype was observed a few times. CDR3 sequence: CASSFRQGLETQYF. For the CDR3, the DNA is TGTGCCAGCAGTTTCCGACAGGGGTTGGAGACCCAGTACTTC. The rearrangement uses TRBV12-3 or TRBV12-4 and TRBJ2-5; 8 bases match TRBD1. The CDR3 contains 14 residues. V shed 3 bases, J shed 5 bases, and the junction held 5 bases outside the gene matches.